This T cell receptor (beta chain) was identified during a study of shared clonotypes between healthy human individuals. Study-wide results and limits: The donor pool, a small one, limited the genetic and exposure-history diversity represented.

Of note for this clone: Its cognate antigen is unknown.

CDR3 length: 13 amino acids. Trimming removed 5 bases at V and 4 bases at J, with 11 bases between. Looked up from germline, CDR1 is SGHVS and CDR2 is FQNEAQ. Methods used by the authors: Filtering of immunoSEQ junctional sequences could not match full-length read filtering. Only in-frame clones appear in the TCRdb table, and some are missing; sequencing was by immunoSEQ multiplex PCR. From that table come the V and J calls and clone size; the DNA was used to work out D and trimming. The sample has nearly 2 million clones; approximately 94% are singletons. Naive CD8 cells were CD45RO-negative, positively selected for CCR7, excluding terminally differentiated effector memory CD45RA+ cells.

V usage is TRBV7-8 and J usage is TRBJ1-2; possibly TRBD1 for D (5 bases). Sequencing used naive CD8+ T cells sorted from blood. The receptor's source is a man younger than 35 in good health. CDR3 nucleotides: TGTGCCAGCAGCGCCGGGACGGCCTATGGCTACACCTTC. It is translated as CASSAGTAYGYTF.